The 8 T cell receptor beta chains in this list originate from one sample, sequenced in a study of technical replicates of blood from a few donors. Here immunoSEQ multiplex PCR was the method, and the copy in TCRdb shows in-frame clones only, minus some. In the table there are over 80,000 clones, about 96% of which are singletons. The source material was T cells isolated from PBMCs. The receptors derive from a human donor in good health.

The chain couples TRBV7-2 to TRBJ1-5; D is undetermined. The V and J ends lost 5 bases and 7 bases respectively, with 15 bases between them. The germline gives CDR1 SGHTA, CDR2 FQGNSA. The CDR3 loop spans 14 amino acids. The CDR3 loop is CASSNLPGYQPQHF. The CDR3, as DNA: TGTGCCAGCAGCAATTTGCCGGGGTACCAGCCCCAGCATTTT. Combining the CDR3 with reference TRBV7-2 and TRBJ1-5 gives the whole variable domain GAGVSQSPSNKVTEKGKDVELRCDPISGHTALYWYRQSLGQGLEFLIYFQGNSAPDKSGLPSDRFSAERTGGSVSTLTIQRTQQEDSAVYLCASSNLPGYQPQHFGDGTRLSIL.

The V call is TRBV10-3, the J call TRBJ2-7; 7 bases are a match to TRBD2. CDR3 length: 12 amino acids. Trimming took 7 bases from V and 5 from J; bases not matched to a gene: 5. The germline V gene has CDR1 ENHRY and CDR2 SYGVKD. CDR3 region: CAIKLATDEQYF. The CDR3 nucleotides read TGTGCCATCAAACTAGCGACAGACGAGCAGTACTTC.

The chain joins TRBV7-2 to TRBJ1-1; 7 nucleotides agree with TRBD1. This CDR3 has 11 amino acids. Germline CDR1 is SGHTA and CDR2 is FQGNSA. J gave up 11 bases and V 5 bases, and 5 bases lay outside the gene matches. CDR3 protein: CASSPPGQAFF. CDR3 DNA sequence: TGTGCCAGCAGCCCCCCGGGACAGGCTTTCTTT.

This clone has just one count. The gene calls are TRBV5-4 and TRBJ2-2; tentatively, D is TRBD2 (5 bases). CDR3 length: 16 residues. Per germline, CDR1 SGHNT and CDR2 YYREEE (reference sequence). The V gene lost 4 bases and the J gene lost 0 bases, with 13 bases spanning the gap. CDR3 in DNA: TGTGCCAGCAGCACCATCGGACTCGCGAACACCGGGGAGCTGTTTTTT. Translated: CASSTIGLANTGELFF. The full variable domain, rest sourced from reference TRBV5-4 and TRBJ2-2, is ETGVTQSPTHLIKTRGQQVTLRCSSQSGHNTVSWYQQALGQGPQFIFQYYREEENGRGNFPPRFSGLQFPNYSSELNVNALELDDSALYLCASSTIGLANTGELFFGEGSRLTVL.

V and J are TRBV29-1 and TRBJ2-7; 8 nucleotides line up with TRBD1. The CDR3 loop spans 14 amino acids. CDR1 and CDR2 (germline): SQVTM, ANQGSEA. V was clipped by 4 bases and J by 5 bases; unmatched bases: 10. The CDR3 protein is CSVAGQGALDEQYF. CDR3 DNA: TGCAGCGTTGCCGGACAGGGAGCTCTGGACGAGCAGTACTTC.

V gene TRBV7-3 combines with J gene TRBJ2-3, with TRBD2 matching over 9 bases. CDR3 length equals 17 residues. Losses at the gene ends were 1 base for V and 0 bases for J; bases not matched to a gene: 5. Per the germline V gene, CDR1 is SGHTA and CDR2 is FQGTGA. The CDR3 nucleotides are TGTGCCAGCAGCTTAATTAGTAGCGGGGGTAGCACAGATACGCAGTATTTT. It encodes CASSLISSGGSTDTQYF.

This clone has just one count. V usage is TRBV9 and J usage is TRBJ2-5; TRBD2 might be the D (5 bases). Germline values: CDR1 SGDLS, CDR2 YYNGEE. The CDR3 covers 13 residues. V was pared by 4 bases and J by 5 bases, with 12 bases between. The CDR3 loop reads CASSPTGVETQYF. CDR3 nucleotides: TGTGCCAGCAGCCCTACCGGGGTCGAGACCCAGTACTTC.

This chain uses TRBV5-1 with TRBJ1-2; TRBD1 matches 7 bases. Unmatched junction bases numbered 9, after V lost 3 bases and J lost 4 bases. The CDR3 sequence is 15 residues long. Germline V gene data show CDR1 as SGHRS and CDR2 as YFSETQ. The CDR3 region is CASSSRQGRGYGYTF. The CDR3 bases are TGCGCCAGCAGCTCCCGACAGGGTAGGGGCTATGGCTACACCTTC.